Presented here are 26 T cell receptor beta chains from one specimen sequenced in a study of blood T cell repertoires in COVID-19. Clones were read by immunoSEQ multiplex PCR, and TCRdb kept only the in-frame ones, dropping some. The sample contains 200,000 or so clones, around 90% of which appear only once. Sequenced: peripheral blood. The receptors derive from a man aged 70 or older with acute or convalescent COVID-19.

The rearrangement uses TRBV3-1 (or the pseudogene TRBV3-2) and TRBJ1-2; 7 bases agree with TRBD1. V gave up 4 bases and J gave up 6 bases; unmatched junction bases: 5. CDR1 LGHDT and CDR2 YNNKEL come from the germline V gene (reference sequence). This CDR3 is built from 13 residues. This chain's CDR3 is CASSLRDSNGYTF. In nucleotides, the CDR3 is TGTGCCAGCAGCCTCCGGGACAGCAATGGCTACACCTTC.

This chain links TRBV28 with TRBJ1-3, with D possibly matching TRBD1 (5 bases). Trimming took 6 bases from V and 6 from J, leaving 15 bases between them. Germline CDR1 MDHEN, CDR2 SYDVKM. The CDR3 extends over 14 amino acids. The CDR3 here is CASSSPAGLNTIYF. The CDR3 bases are TGTGCCAGCAGCTCCCCGGCAGGGTTAAACACCATATATTTT.

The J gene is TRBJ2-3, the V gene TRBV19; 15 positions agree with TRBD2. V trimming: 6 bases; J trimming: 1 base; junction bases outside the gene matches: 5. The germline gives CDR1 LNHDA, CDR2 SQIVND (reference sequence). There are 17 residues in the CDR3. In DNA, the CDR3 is TGTGCCAGTAGCGGGACTAGCGGGAGGCACCGCACAGATACGCAGTATTTT. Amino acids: CASSGTSGRHRTDTQYF. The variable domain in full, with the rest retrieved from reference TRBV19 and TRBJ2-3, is DGGITQSPKYLFRKEGQNVTLSCEQNLNHDAMYWYRQDPGQGLRLIYYSQIVNDFQKGDIAEGYSVSREKKESFPLTVTSAQKNPTAFYLCASSGTSGRHRTDTQYFGPGTRLTVL.

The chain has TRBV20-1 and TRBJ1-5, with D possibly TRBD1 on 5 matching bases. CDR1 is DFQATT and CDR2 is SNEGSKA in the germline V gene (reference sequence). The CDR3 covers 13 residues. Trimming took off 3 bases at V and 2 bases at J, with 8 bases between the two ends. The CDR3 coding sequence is TGCAGTGCTAGTGACAGTGGCAATCAGCCCCAGCATTTT. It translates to CSASDSGNQPQHF.

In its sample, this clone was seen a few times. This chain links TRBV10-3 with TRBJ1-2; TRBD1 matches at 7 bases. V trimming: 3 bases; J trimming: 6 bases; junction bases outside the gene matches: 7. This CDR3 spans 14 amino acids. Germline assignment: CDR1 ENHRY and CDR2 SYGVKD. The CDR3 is CAISDVRGTDGYTF. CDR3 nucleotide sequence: TGTGCCATCAGTGACGTGAGAGGGACAGATGGCTACACCTTC.

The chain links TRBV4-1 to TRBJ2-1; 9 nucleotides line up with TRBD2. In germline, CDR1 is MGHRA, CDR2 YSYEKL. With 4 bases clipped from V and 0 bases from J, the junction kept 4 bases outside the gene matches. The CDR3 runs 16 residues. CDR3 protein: CASSPRLADSYNEQFF. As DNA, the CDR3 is TGCGCCAGCAGCCCGCGACTAGCGGACTCCTACAATGAGCAGTTCTTC.

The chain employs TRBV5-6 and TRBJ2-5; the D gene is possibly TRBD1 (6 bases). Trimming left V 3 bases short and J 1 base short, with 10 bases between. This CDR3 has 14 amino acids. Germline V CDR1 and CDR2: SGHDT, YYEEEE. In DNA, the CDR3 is TGTGCCAGCAGCTGGGGGACACTCCAAGAGACCCAGTACTTC. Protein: CASSWGTLQETQYF. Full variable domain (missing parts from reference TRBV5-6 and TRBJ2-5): DAGVTQSPTHLIKTRGQQVTLRCSPKSGHDTVSWYQQALGQGPQFIFQYYEEEERQRGNFPDRFSGHQFPNYSSELNVNALLLGDSALYLCASSWGTLQETQYFGPGTRLLVL.

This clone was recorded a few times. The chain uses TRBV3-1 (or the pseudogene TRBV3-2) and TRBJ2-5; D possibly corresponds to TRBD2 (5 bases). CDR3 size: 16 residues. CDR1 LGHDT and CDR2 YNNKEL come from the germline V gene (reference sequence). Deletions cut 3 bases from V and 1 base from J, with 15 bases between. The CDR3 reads CASSQGVVGTQETQYF. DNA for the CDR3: TGTGCCAGCAGCCAGGGAGTTGTGGGAACCCAAGAGACCCAGTACTTC.

The CDR3 loop is CASSYSYSSSYGYTF. The DNA of the CDR3 is TGTGCCAGCAGTTACTCGTACAGCTCCTCCTATGGCTACACCTTC. This chain links TRBV6-5 with TRBJ1-2; D remains unclear. Germline V lookup: CDR1 MNHEY, CDR2 SVGAGI. The CDR3 is made up of 15 amino acids. V was pared by 0 bases and J by 4 bases, with 12 bases between.

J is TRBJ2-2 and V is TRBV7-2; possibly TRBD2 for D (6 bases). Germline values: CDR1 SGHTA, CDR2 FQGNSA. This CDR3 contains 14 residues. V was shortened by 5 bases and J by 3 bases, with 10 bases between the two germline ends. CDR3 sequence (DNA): TGTGCCAGCAGCCACGGGACTTACACCGGGGAGCTGTTTTTT. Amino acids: CASSHGTYTGELFF.

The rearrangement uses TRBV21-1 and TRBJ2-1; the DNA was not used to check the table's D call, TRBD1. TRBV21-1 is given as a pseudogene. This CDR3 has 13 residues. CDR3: CASPGQGGNEQFF. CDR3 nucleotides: TGTGCCAGCCCGGGACAGGGGGGTAATGAGCAGTTCTTC.

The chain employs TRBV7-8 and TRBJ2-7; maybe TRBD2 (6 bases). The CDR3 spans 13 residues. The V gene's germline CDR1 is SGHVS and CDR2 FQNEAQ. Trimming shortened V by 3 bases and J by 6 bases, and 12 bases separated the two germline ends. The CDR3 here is CASSFSLAFEQYF. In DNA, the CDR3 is TGTGCCAGCAGCTTCTCACTAGCTTTCGAGCAGTACTTC.

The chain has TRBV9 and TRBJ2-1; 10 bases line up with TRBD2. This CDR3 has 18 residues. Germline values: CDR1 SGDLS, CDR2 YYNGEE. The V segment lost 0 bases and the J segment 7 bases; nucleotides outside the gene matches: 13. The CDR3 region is CASSVALGSSGSINEQFF. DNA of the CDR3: TGTGCCAGCAGCGTAGCCTTGGGGTCTAGCGGGAGTATTAATGAGCAGTTCTTC.

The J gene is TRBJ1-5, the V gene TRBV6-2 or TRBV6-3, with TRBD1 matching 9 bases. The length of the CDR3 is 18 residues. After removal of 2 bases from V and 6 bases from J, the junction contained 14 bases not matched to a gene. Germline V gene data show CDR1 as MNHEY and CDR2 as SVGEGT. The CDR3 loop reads CASSYTGTGIERGQPQHF. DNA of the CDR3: TGTGCCAGCAGTTACACCGGGACAGGGATCGAGAGAGGTCAGCCCCAGCATTTT.

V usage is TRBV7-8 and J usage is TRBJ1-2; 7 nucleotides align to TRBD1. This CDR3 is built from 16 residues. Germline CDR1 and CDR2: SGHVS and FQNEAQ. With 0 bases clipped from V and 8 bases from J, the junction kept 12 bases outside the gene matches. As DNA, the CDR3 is TGTGCCAGCAGCTTAGCAGGTGGGGAAACAGGGGCCGGCTACACCTTC. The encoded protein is CASSLAGGETGAGYTF.

The DNA for the CDR3 is TGTGCCAGTAGTCCCCCGTATAGCAATCAGCCCCAGCATTTT. Its translation is CASSPPYSNQPQHF. V gene TRBV19 combines with J gene TRBJ1-5; D not resolved. The CDR3 runs 14 residues. The germline gives CDR1 LNHDA, CDR2 SQIVND (reference sequence). V lost 5 bases, J lost 0 bases, and 8 bases lay in between.

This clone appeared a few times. The CDR3: CASSQDPGQDYEQYF. CDR3 DNA sequence: TGTGCCAGCAGCCAAGATCCGGGACAGGACTACGAGCAGTACTTC. The chain couples TRBV4-2 to TRBJ2-7; TRBD1 matches at 8 bases. The CDR3 totals 15 residues. The trim removed 0 bases at V and 3 bases at J, leaving 4 bases unmatched. Germline CDR1 is LGHNA and CDR2 is YNFKEQ.

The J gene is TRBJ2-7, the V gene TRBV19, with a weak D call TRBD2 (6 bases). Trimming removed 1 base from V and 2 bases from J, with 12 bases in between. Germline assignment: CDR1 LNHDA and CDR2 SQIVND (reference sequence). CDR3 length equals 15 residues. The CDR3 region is CASSIGSGGTYEQYF. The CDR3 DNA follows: TGTGCCAGTAGTATAGGTTCAGGAGGGACCTACGAGCAGTACTTC. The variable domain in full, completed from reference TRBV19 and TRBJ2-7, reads DGGITQSPKYLFRKEGQNVTLSCEQNLNHDAMYWYRQDPGQGLRLIYYSQIVNDFQKGDIAEGYSVSREKKESFPLTVTSAQKNPTAFYLCASSIGSGGTYEQYFGPGTRLTVT.

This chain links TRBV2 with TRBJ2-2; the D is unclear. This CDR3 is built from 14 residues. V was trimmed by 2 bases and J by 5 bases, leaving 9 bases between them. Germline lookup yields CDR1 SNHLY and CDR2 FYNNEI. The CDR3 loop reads CASSENYQTGELFF. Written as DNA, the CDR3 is TGTGCCAGCAGTGAAAATTACCAGACCGGGGAGCTGTTTTTT.

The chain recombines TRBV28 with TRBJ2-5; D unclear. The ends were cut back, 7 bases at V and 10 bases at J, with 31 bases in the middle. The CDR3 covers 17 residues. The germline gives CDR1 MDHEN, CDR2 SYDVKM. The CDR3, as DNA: TGTGCCAGCATTCACGCCGGTAGCAGAGGAATAAGAGACTGCCAGTACTTC. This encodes CASIHAGSRGIRDCQYF.

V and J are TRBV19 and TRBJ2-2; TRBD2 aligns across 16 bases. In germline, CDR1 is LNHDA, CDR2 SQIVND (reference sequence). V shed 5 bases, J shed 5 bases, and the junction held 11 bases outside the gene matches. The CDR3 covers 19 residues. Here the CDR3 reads CASSPGTSGRAGWTGELFF. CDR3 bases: TGTGCCAGTAGTCCTGGGACTAGCGGGAGGGCCGGATGGACCGGGGAGCTGTTTTTT.

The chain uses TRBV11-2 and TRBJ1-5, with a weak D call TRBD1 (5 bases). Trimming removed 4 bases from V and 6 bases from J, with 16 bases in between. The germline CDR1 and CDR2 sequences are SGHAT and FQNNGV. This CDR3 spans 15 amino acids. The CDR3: CASSSGEGAGQPQHF. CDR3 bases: TGTGCCAGCAGCTCGGGGGAGGGAGCGGGTCAGCCCCAGCATTTT.

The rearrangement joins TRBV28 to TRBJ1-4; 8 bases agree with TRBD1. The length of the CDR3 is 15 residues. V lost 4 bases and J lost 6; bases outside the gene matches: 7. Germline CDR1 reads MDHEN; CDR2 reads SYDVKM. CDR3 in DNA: TGTGCCAGCAGTTCGAGGACAGGGTGGGATGAAAAACTGTTTTTT. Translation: CASSSRTGWDEKLFF. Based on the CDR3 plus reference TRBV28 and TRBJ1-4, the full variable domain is DVKVTQSSRYLVKRTGEKVFLECVQDMDHENMFWYRQDPGLGLRLIYFSYDVKMKEKGDIPEGYSVSREKKERFSLILESASTNQTSMYLCASSSRTGWDEKLFFGSGTQLSVL.

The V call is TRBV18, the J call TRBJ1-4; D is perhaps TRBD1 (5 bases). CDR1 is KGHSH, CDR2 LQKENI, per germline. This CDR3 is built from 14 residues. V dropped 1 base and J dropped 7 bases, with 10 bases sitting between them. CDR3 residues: CASSPLRQSEKLFF. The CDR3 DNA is TGTGCCAGCTCACCACTTAGACAGTCTGAAAAACTGTTTTTT.

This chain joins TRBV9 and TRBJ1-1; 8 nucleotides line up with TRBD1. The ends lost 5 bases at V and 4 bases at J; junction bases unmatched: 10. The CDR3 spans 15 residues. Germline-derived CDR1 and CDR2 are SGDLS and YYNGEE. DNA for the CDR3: TGTGCCAGCAGTGCCGGGACCAGGGGGCTCACTGAAGCTTTCTTT. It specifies CASSAGTRGLTEAFF.

CDR3 nucleotides: TGTGCCACTTCAGACAACGCCAAAAACATTCAGTACTTC. Encoded protein: CATSDNAKNIQYF. The rearrangement joins TRBV19 to TRBJ2-4; D unresolved. In germline, CDR1 is LNHDA, CDR2 SQIVND (reference sequence). V was trimmed by 10 bases and J by 1 base, leaving 11 bases between them. The CDR3 loop spans 13 amino acids. Looking up the rest from reference TRBV19 and TRBJ2-4 gives the full variable domain: DGGITQSPKYLFRKEGQNVTLSCEQNLNHDAMYWYRQDPGQGLRLIYYSQIVNDFQKGDIAEGYSVSREKKESFPLTVTSAQKNPTAFYLCATSDNAKNIQYFGAGTRLSVL.